The clone carrying this T cell receptor beta chain has just a few counts. Its antigen is not identified. The sample belongs to a study of human T cells and chemical hapten exposure. The study's findings and limits: Expanded TCRs created a significantly greater count of big CDR3 similarity clusters than controls did.

TCRdb fed the RACE reads into MiXCR, producing one record per CDR3 protein. The sample carries some 89,000 distinct CDR3 sequences, 9.5% to 13% recorded once. V shed 5 bases and J shed 4 bases, with 18 bases lying between them. The CDR3 sequence is 16 residues long. Germline V CDR1 and CDR2: MDHEN, SYDVKM. The time point here: patch test 2, 6 weeks after DPC sensitization. Specified treatment: therapeutic diphenylcyclopropenone sensitization with weekly scalp DPC. J is TRBJ1-5 and V is TRBV28; perhaps TRBD1 as D (6 bases). This clonotype was obtained from a woman in her thirties with alopecia areata. Some clones in this sample may be carry-over from other donors' samples. The material sequenced was whole blood, taken in connection with sensitization to the hapten diphenylcyclopropenone (DPC). CDR3: CASSPLGGGINQPQHF. The CDR3 DNA sequence: TGTGCCAGCAGTCCCCTGGGGGGCGGGATTAATCAGCCCCAGCATTTT.